This TCR beta chain stems from a study of patients and donors after allogeneic stem cell transplantation. Trimming stripped 6 bases from V and 0 bases from J, with 9 bases between. Germline values: CDR1 ENHRY, CDR2 SYGVKD. CDR3 length equals 13 residues. In TCRdb, the RT-PCR reads were re-called with MiXCR into one record per CDR3 protein. The sample consists of 800,000 to 1,000,000 distinct CDR3 sequences, roughly 17% of them appearing once. The TCR sequence derives from a human donor who was either an allogeneic HSCT recipient or a stem cell or donor lymphocyte infusion donor (not recorded which). It is not recorded whose cells these are; they may come from a transplant donor. The source material was blood, either unsorted or a sorted T cell fraction (not recorded which). The J gene is TRBJ2-7, the V gene TRBV10-3; either TRBD1 or TRBD2 may supply D (5 bases each). The CDR3 DNA reads as TGTGCCATCAGCCGGGACCACTCCTACGAGCAGTACTTC. Protein product: CAISRDHSYEQYF.